The next 8 T cell receptor beta chains were all read from a single sample in a study of post-analysis software for immune sequencing data. Study results and limitations: Five or six TRBV segments were more frequent in patients than controls; TRBV5-6, TRBV5-1 and TRBV20-1 belonged to this group.

cDNA libraries of TCR beta carried unique molecular identifiers. MiXCR, applied by TCRdb to the PCR reads, yields one record per CDR3 protein. The sample has roughly 730,000 distinct CDR3 sequences, about 32% seen once. Antigens for these TCRs are unknown. The sequenced sample was blood. These receptors were collected from a girl aged 10 to 17 with multiple sclerosis.

This clonotype was seen more than once but under ten times. This chain connects TRBV20-1 to TRBJ2-5; 8 bases align to TRBD2. V shed 2 bases, J shed 1 base, and the junction held 9 bases outside the gene matches. Germline V gives CDR1 DFQATT, CDR2 SNEGSKA (reference sequence). The length of the CDR3 is 16 residues. The CDR3 loop is CSARSTSGGSQETQYF. The CDR3 DNA sequence: TGCAGTGCTAGATCAACTAGCGGAGGGTCCCAAGAGACCCAGTACTTC.

The V call is TRBV7-2, the J call TRBJ1-5; no reliable D call. V dropped 1 base and J dropped 2 bases, with 12 bases sitting between them. CDR3 size: 16 residues. Germline V CDR1 and CDR2: SGHTA, FQGNSA. CDR3 loop: CASSLVWNLGNQPQHF. The CDR3 DNA reads TGTGCCAGCAGCTTAGTGTGGAACCTAGGCAATCAGCCCCAGCATTTT.

The J gene is TRBJ2-5, the V gene TRBV20-1; 11 bases fit TRBD2. The CDR3 consists of 14 residues. Germline-derived CDR1 and CDR2 are DFQATT and SNEGSKA (reference sequence). V lost 5 bases to trimming and J lost 3 bases; unmatched junction nucleotides: 5. CDR3 sequence: CSAGTGLAEETQYF. CDR3 DNA sequence: TGCAGTGCTGGGACGGGACTAGCGGAAGAGACCCAGTACTTC.

The CDR3 DNA reads TGTGCCAGCAGCCACGCCGGGACTTCCAAGGTGTACGAGACCCAGTACTTC. Amino acid sequence: CASSHAGTSKVYETQYF. This chain connects TRBV2 to TRBJ2-5; D is perhaps TRBD2 (6 bases). V gave up 6 bases and J gave up 5 bases, with 25 bases separating them. CDR3 size: 17 residues. The germline V gene has CDR1 SNHLY and CDR2 FYNNEI.

The chain links TRBV29-1 to TRBJ2-6; 7 bases are shared with TRBD2. Trimming took 3 bases from V and 4 from J; bases not matched to a gene: 3. The germline CDR1 and CDR2 sequences are SQVTM and ANQGSEA. CDR3 length: 14 amino acids. The CDR3 is CSVEGLPGANVLTF. The CDR3 nucleotides are TGCAGCGTTGAGGGACTACCCGGGGCCAACGTCCTGACTTTC. The full variable domain, completed using reference TRBV29-1 and TRBJ2-6, is SAVISQKPSRDICQRGTSLTIQCQVDSQVTMMFWYRQQPGQSLTLIATANQGSEATYESGFVIDKFPISRPNLTFSTLTVSNMSPEDSSIYLCSVEGLPGANVLTFGAGSRLTVL.

The chain is built from TRBV11-3 and TRBJ2-7, with D perhaps TRBD1 or TRBD2 (5 bases each). Germline CDR1 is SGHNT and CDR2 is YENEEA. V was cut by 2 bases and J by 2 bases, with 22 bases left in between. The CDR3 is made up of 18 amino acids. CDR3 loop: CASSLLGDGAQGTYEQYF. DNA for the CDR3: TGTGCCAGCAGCTTACTAGGGGACGGCGCGCAGGGTACCTACGAGCAGTACTTC.

The rearrangement uses TRBV27 and TRBJ1-1; no clear D. The V end lost 3 bases, the J end lost 6 bases, and 5 bases lay between the germline ends. Germline CDR1 reads MNHEY; CDR2 reads SMNVEV (reference sequence). The CDR3 is made up of 11 amino acids. The CDR3: CASSFGSEAFF. CDR3 sequence (DNA): TGTGCCAGCAGTTTTGGATCTGAAGCTTTCTTT.

This chain links TRBV29-1 with TRBJ2-5; TRBD1 might be the D (6 bases). V was cut by 4 bases and J by 11 bases, with 20 bases left in between. There are 13 residues in the CDR3. Per the germline V gene, CDR1 is SQVTM and CDR2 is ANQGSEA. The CDR3 region is CSVARTADNEQYF. The CDR3 region has the DNA TGCAGCGTTGCCCGGACAGCAGACAATGAGCAGTACTTC. Variable domain in full (rest from reference TRBV29-1 and TRBJ2-5): SAVISQKPSRDICQRGTSLTIQCQVDSQVTMMFWYRQQPGQSLTLIATANQGSEATYESGFVIDKFPISRPNLTFSTLTVSNMSPEDSSIYLCSVARTADNEQYFGPGTRLLVL.